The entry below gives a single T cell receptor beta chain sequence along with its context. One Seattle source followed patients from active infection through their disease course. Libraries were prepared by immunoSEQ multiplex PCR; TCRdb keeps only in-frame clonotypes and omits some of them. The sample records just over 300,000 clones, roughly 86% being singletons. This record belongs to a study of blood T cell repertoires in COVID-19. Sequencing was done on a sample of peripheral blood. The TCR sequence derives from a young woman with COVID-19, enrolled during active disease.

The CDR3, as DNA: TGTGCCAGTAGCCAAACAGGGGGGCCCCAGCATTTT. Protein: CASSQTGGPQHF. This chain connects TRBV19 to TRBJ1-5, with TRBD1 identical over 8 bases. CDR1 LNHDA and CDR2 SQIVND come from the germline V gene (reference sequence). Trimming removed 6 bases from V and 9 bases from J; junction bases left unmatched: 4. The CDR3 has 12 amino acids.